This T cell receptor (beta chain) is drawn from a study of T-cell memory formation after mild COVID-19. Study in general: The study found TCR clusters largely donor specific.

Comment on this clonotype: What it binds is unknown.

Findings and caveats of the study: Clones which contracted sat mainly in CM and EM if CD4+, and in EMRA if CD8+. Cross-reactive memory seemingly joined, as some responding clones were found in pre-infection memory. A second wave expanding day 15 to 37 was CD4+-biased; contracting clones were balanced.

TCRdb reanalysed the 5' RACE reads using MiXCR and keeps one entry per CDR3 protein. Of approximately 190,000 distinct CDR3 sequences listed, around 19% are singletons. Sequencing input: PBMCs or a T cell subset sorted from them (not recorded which). This TCR was recovered from an adult woman who had mild COVID-19 (a few samples of this study predate the infection). Cell type and time point are not known.

This chain's CDR3 is CASSPRPGQINTGELFF. The DNA for the CDR3 is TGTGCCAGCAGCCCAAGACCGGGACAGATCAACACCGGGGAGCTGTTTTTT. The chain has TRBV7-3 and TRBJ2-2; TRBD1 matches 7 bases. CDR3 length equals 17 residues. From germline, CDR1 is SGHTA and CDR2 FQGTGA. V gave up 5 bases and J gave up 2 bases; unmatched junction bases: 11. The entire variable domain, with the rest obtained from reference TRBV7-3 and TRBJ2-2, is as follows: GAGVSQTPSNKVTEKGKYVELRCDPISGHTALYWYRQSLGQGPEFLIYFQGTGAADDSGLPNDRFFAVRPEGSVSTLKIQRTERGDSAVYLCASSPRPGQINTGELFFGEGSRLTVL.